This TCR beta chain stems from a study of cytomegalovirus exposure and HLA in healthy donors. Overall study findings and caveats: In a later analysis, first-cohort TCR clusters were found to tend to co-occur in the 120 or so validation repertoires.

Libraries were prepared by immunoSEQ multiplex PCR; TCRdb keeps only in-frame clonotypes and omits some of them. The sample lists 160,000 or so clones; around nine tenths were seen once. A note on this clone: Antigen: not known.

The receptor comes from a man aged 18 to 35 in good health and CMV-seronegative. Input material: PBMCs.

In DNA, the CDR3 is TGTGCCAGCAGCTCAGGAGTGGGACTATCGCTGGCGCAGTACTTC. This gives the protein CASSSGVGLSLAQYF. The chain couples TRBV7-9 to TRBJ2-7; 7 nucleotides align to TRBD2. This CDR3 is 15 amino acids long. Germline V CDR1 and CDR2: SEHNR, FQNEAQ (reference sequence). Losses at the gene ends were 4 bases for V and 9 bases for J; bases not matched to a gene: 15.